The 11 T cell receptor beta chains reported below all come from one sample, sequenced in a study of cytomegalovirus exposure and HLA in healthy donors. 60 Vbeta and 13 Jbeta primers were used in PCR. TCRdb's copy holds only in-frame clones and misses some; the assay was immunoSEQ multiplex PCR. The table lists roughly 200,000 clones, roughly 80% of them singletons. Sequencing was done on a sample of PBMCs. These receptors originate from a woman aged 18 to 35 in good health and CMV-seronegative.

The V gene is TRBV2, the J gene TRBJ2-1, with 7 positions matching TRBD1. CDR3 length: 15 residues. The V and J ends lost 3 bases and 5 bases, in that order; junction bases with no gene match: 7. The V gene's germline CDR1 is SNHLY and CDR2 FYNNEI. In DNA form, the CDR3 reads TGTGCCAGCAGTGACACCAGGACAGGCAACAATGAGCAGTTCTTC. Residues: CASSDTRTGNNEQFF. The full variable domain, completed using reference TRBV2 and TRBJ2-1, is EPEVTQTPSHQVTQMGQEVILRCVPISNHLYFYWYRQILGQKVEFLVSFYNNEISEKSEIFDDQFSVERPDGSNFTLKIRSTKLEDSAMYFCASSDTRTGNNEQFFGPGTRLTVL.

The rearrangement joins TRBV4-2 to TRBJ2-3, with 8 bases matching TRBD2. From germline, CDR1 is LGHNA and CDR2 YNFKEQ. CDR3 length: 14 amino acids. Trimming removed 1 base from V and 4 bases from J; junction bases left unmatched: 1. The CDR3 coding sequence is TGTGCCAGCAGCCAAGCGGGAGGGCCAGATACGCAGTATTTT. Its protein is CASSQAGGPDTQYF.

The gene calls are TRBV28 and TRBJ2-1; no definite D call. The CDR3 contains 12 residues. Trimming pared 3 bases from V and 12 bases from J, leaving 12 bases between. From germline, CDR1 is MDHEN and CDR2 SYDVKM. The CDR3 loop is CASSFYASGQFF. The CDR3 DNA sequence: TGTGCCAGCAGTTTCTACGCTAGTGGGCAGTTCTTC.

V usage is TRBV7-2 and J usage is TRBJ2-1; 7 positions agree with TRBD2. There are 17 residues in the CDR3. Germline V gene data show CDR1 as SGHTA and CDR2 as FQGNSA. With 1 base clipped from V and 3 bases from J, the junction kept 9 bases outside the gene matches. CDR3 sequence reads: CASSLVFLADNYNEQFF. The CDR3, as DNA: TGTGCCAGCAGCTTAGTCTTCCTAGCGGACAACTACAATGAGCAGTTCTTC.

V is TRBV5-1 and J is TRBJ2-4; TRBD1 is a possible D gene (5 bases). There are 16 residues in the CDR3. V lost 0 bases and J lost 3, with 13 bases in between. Germline V lookup: CDR1 SGHRS, CDR2 YFSETQ. CDR3 sequence: CASSLVFQGGKNIQYF. Written as DNA, the CDR3 is TGCGCCAGCAGCTTGGTCTTCCAGGGTGGCAAAAACATTCAGTACTTC. Full variable domain (rest looked up from reference TRBV5-1 and TRBJ2-4): KAGVTQTPRYLIKTRGQQVTLSCSPISGHRSVSWYQQTPGQGLQFLFEYFSETQRNKGNFPGRFSGRQFSNSRSEMNVSTLELGDSALYLCASSLVFQGGKNIQYFGAGTRLSVL.

This rearrangement joins TRBV5-1 to TRBJ2-2; 9 bases align to TRBD2. Germline V gives CDR1 SGHRS, CDR2 YFSETQ. J was trimmed by 1 base and V by 4 bases; bases with no gene match: 5. There are 16 residues in the CDR3. The CDR3 region is CASSPTSGRNTGELFF. CDR3 sequence (DNA): TGCGCCAGCAGCCCGACTAGCGGAAGGAACACCGGGGAGCTGTTTTTT.

Only one count was recorded for this clone. The chain joins TRBV4-2 to TRBJ1-3, with 11 bases identical to TRBD1. CDR3 size: 19 residues. V gave up 0 bases and J gave up 0 bases; unmatched junction bases: 7. From germline, CDR1 is LGHNA and CDR2 YNFKEQ. This CDR3 is CASSQDQGQGGFSGNTIYF. In DNA, the CDR3 is TGTGCCAGCAGCCAAGACCAGGGACAGGGGGGGTTCTCTGGAAACACCATATATTTT.

Regarding this clone: Other DNA sequences within the sample encode an identical CDR3. The V and J genes are TRBV4-1 and TRBJ1-1, with a weak D call TRBD1 (5 bases). The CDR3 is 15 residues long. CDR1 and CDR2 from the germline V gene are MGHRA and YSYEKL. The V gene lost 1 base and the J gene lost 0 bases, with 9 bases spanning the gap. The CDR3, as DNA: TGCGCCAGCAGCCAAGTCGGCAGGGTGAACACTGAAGCTTTCTTT. This sequence encodes CASSQVGRVNTEAFF.

The chain recombines TRBV19 with TRBJ2-1; TRBD2 matches 9 bases. Germline values: CDR1 LNHDA, CDR2 SQIVND (reference sequence). CDR3 size: 15 residues. Germline trimming cut 2 bases from V and 7 bases from J; bases unmatched to any gene: 6. The DNA of the CDR3 is TGTGCCAGTAGTATATCCAGCGGGAGGTATAATGAGCAGTTCTTC. Residues: CASSISSGRYNEQFF.

This clone appeared a single time. The genes are TRBV21-1 and TRBJ2-1; the DNA was not compared with TRBD2, the D call given in the table. TRBV21-1 is tagged as a pseudogene. This CDR3 contains 19 residues. The CDR3 bases are TGTGCCAGCAGCAAAGGGGGGACTAGCGGCCACATAACCCTCAATGAGCAGTTCTTC. Amino acid sequence: CASSKGGTSGHITLNEQFF.

The CDR3 DNA follows: TGTGCCAGCAGCTACTATCCCTCGAGGACTAGCGGGAACACCGGGGAGCTGTTTTTT. This encodes CASSYYPSRTSGNTGELFF. The J gene is TRBJ2-2, the V gene TRBV27, with 10 nucleotides matching TRBD2. The CDR3 spans 19 residues. Trimming cost V 6 bases and J 1 base; bases outside gene matches: 14. The germline gives CDR1 MNHEY, CDR2 SMNVEV (reference sequence).